The 24 T cell receptor beta chains below were found in one sample sequenced in a study of blood T cell repertoires in COVID-19. Repertoires were generated with immunoSEQ multiplex PCR, while TCRdb's copy carries only in-frame clones and drops some. The repertoire consists of approximately 170,000 clones, with approximately 91% occurring once and the leading ten covering 1.1%. Sequencing input: peripheral blood. These receptor sequences come from a man between 25 and 39 years old with acute or convalescent COVID-19.

This chain uses TRBV7-9 with TRBJ2-1, with 10 bases identical to TRBD2. The junction had 6 bases not matched to a gene; V was cut back by 4 bases and J by 3 bases. The V gene's germline CDR1 is SEHNR and CDR2 FQNEAQ (reference sequence). The CDR3 sequence is 16 residues long. The CDR3 DNA is TGTGCCAGCAGCTCCCTAGCGGGAGTGGTCTACAATGAGCAGTTCTTC. As protein: CASSSLAGVVYNEQFF. Looking up the rest from reference TRBV7-9 and TRBJ2-1 gives the full variable domain: DTGVSQNPRHKITKRGQNVTFRCDPISEHNRLYWYRQTLGQGPEFLTYFQNEAQLEKSRLLSDRFSAERPKGSFSTLEIQRTEQGDSAMYLCASSSLAGVVYNEQFFGPGTRLTVL.

This chain's CDR3 is CASSREGTNTEAFF. Here the CDR3 DNA reads TGTGCCAGCAGCCGGGAGGGCACGAACACTGAAGCTTTCTTT. The chain uses TRBV3-1 (or the pseudogene TRBV3-2) and TRBJ1-1; no clear D. Trimming cost V 4 bases and J 1 base, with 10 bases left between them. The CDR3 runs to 14 residues. From germline, CDR1 is LGHDT and CDR2 YNNKEL (reference sequence).

This chain joins TRBV6-6 and TRBJ2-3; D is perhaps TRBD2 (6 bases). V lost 6 bases and J lost 1, with 14 bases in between. Germline-derived CDR1 and CDR2 are MNHNY and SVGAGI (reference sequence). The length of the CDR3 is 15 residues. This chain's CDR3 is CASSSRGPRTDTQYF. CDR3 sequence (DNA): TGTGCCAGCAGCTCGCGGGGCCCGCGCACAGATACGCAGTATTTT.

In its sample, this clone was seen once. The chain couples TRBV2 to TRBJ1-6, with a weak D call TRBD1 (6 bases). The ends were cut back, 0 bases at V and 0 bases at J, with 15 bases in the middle. Germline V gene lookup returns CDR1 SNHLY and CDR2 FYNNEI. This CDR3 is 19 amino acids long. In nucleotides, the CDR3 is TGTGCCAGCAGTGAAGCACAGGCAGGGGTTATCTCCTATAATTCACCCCTCCACTTT. It codes for CASSEAQAGVISYNSPLHF.

In its sample, this clone was seen a few times. CDR3 nucleotide sequence: TGTGCCAGCAGTTATAACCGGGGACAGCCCCAGCATTTT. It yields the protein CASSYNRGQPQHF. The chain uses TRBV6-6 and TRBJ1-5; D is uncertain. CDR3 length: 13 amino acids. V was clipped by 3 bases and J by 7 bases, with 10 bases between them. Per the germline V gene, CDR1 is MNHNY and CDR2 is SVGAGI (reference sequence).

The rearrangement uses TRBV5-5 and TRBJ2-7, with D hard to call. The CDR3 runs to 15 residues. Germline V gives CDR1 SGHKS, CDR2 YYEKEE (reference sequence). The V and J ends lost 4 bases and 9 bases respectively, with 23 bases between them. The CDR3 DNA is TGTGCCAGCAGCACTACGACTCAGAGCCTACGAGGGCAGTACTTC. This encodes CASSTTTQSLRGQYF.

The chain joins TRBV7-2 to TRBJ2-1; a weak D match, TRBD1 (6 bases). Trimming took off 7 bases at V and 8 bases at J, with 21 bases between the two ends. The germline V gene encodes CDR1 SGHTA and CDR2 FQGNSA. The CDR3 consists of 15 residues. The CDR3 spells CASTPAAGARDEQFF. The CDR3 DNA is TGTGCCAGCACCCCCGCGGCAGGGGCAAGAGATGAGCAGTTCTTC.

The V and J genes are TRBV5-6 and TRBJ1-6, with D perhaps TRBD1 (6 bases). Germline V gene data show CDR1 as SGHDT and CDR2 as YYEEEE. The CDR3 loop spans 16 amino acids. Trimming removed 3 bases from V and 5 bases from J, with 15 bases in between. The CDR3 coding sequence is TGTGCCAGCAGCTACGAGTGGACAGTCGATAATTCACCCCTCCACTTT. This sequence encodes CASSYEWTVDNSPLHF.

This chain uses TRBV2 with TRBJ2-1, with 7 nucleotides matching TRBD2. Germline assignment: CDR1 SNHLY and CDR2 FYNNEI. The V segment lost 3 bases and the J segment 4 bases; nucleotides outside the gene matches: 6. The CDR3 extends over 15 amino acids. CDR3 in amino acids: CASSDWLAVYNEQFF. The DNA of the CDR3 is TGTGCCAGCAGTGATTGGCTAGCGGTTTACAATGAGCAGTTCTTC.

The J gene is TRBJ2-5, the V gene TRBV7-9, with a weak D call TRBD2 (6 bases). The CDR3 is 17 residues long. Germline CDR1 reads SEHNR; CDR2 reads FQNEAQ (reference sequence). V shed 0 bases and J shed 5 bases, with 19 bases lying between them. CDR3 DNA sequence: TGTGCCAGCAGCTTAGCGCGGAGGGCCGAGCATTCGGAGACCCAGTACTTC. Its protein product is CASSLARRAEHSETQYF.

J is TRBJ1-2 and V is TRBV28; possibly TRBD1 for D (5 bases). Germline CDR1 MDHEN, CDR2 SYDVKM. The CDR3 is 14 residues long. Deletions cut 5 bases from V and 8 bases from J, with 18 bases between. As DNA, the CDR3 is TGTGCCAGCAGTCTGACCCAGGGATGGGGCGGCTACACCTTC. It encodes CASSLTQGWGGYTF.

The chain links TRBV15 to TRBJ2-7; 8 positions agree with TRBD2. Per the germline V gene, CDR1 is LNHNV and CDR2 is YYDKDF (reference sequence). The CDR3 contains 14 residues. Trimming cost V 0 bases and J 2 bases; bases outside gene matches: 0. DNA for the CDR3: TGTGCCACCAGCAGAGACGGGGGGGCCTACGAGCAGTACTTC. It translates to CATSRDGGAYEQYF.

This chain connects TRBV28 to TRBJ1-2, with a weak D call TRBD1 (5 bases). Germline-derived CDR1 and CDR2 are MDHEN and SYDVKM. V was clipped by 6 bases and J by 1 base, with 21 bases between them. CDR3 length equals 17 residues. The chain's CDR3 is CASRLQAPLASNYGYTF. DNA for the CDR3: TGTGCCAGCAGACTACAGGCCCCCTTGGCTAGTAACTATGGCTACACCTTC.

J is TRBJ2-5 and V is TRBV19, with TRBD1 matching 10 bases. There are 13 residues in the CDR3. V dropped 7 bases and J dropped 3; count of bases not matched to a gene: 2. Germline CDR1 is LNHDA and CDR2 is SQIVND (reference sequence). The CDR3 DNA is TGTGCCAGTAAGGACAGGGGGAAAGAGACCCAGTACTTC. This codes for CASKDRGKETQYF.

The rearrangement links TRBV6-2 or TRBV6-3 to TRBJ1-1; 8 bases match TRBD1. V dropped 3 bases and J dropped 3; count of bases not matched to a gene: 12. CDR3 length: 17 residues. Looked up from germline, CDR1 is MNHEY and CDR2 is SVGEGT. The CDR3 DNA is TGTGCCAGCAGTTATCCTAACTACAGGGGGAGATACACTGAAGCTTTCTTT. Encoded protein: CASSYPNYRGRYTEAFF.

This chain uses TRBV7-3 with TRBJ1-6; TRBD1 is a possible D gene (6 bases). Germline-derived CDR1 and CDR2 are SGHTA and FQGTGA. The CDR3 contains 15 residues. The V end lost 0 bases, the J end lost 9 bases, and 12 bases lay between the germline ends. Written as DNA, the CDR3 is TGTGCCAGCAGCTTAACGGCACAGGGTTCTTCACCCCTCCACTTT. Protein: CASSLTAQGSSPLHF.

This clone was picked up one time. The rearrangement links TRBV2 to TRBJ1-5; TRBD1 is a possible D gene (5 bases). V lost 5 bases and J 6 bases, leaving 17 bases between the germline ends. CDR1 SNHLY and CDR2 FYNNEI come from the germline V gene. The CDR3 loop spans 15 amino acids. The DNA for the CDR3 is TGTGCCAGCAGTCACCGGGACGGGGGTGGTCAGCCCCAGCATTTT. Translated: CASSHRDGGGQPQHF.

J is TRBJ1-5 and V is TRBV6-6, with D unresolved. The germline CDR1 and CDR2 sequences are MNHNY and SVGAGI (reference sequence). V gave up 5 bases and J gave up 0 bases, with 20 bases separating them. There are 18 residues in the CDR3. The CDR3 reads CASSLPGIGTYSNQPQHF. The CDR3 coding sequence is TGTGCCAGCAGTCTCCCCGGGATCGGAACGTATAGCAATCAGCCCCAGCATTTT.

This clone appeared a few times. The chain couples TRBV2 to TRBJ2-7; the D gene is possibly TRBD2 (7 bases). Trimming took off 8 bases at V and 4 bases at J, with 9 bases between the two ends. The germline CDR1 and CDR2 sequences are SNHLY and FYNNEI. CDR3 length equals 11 residues. The CDR3 here is CASGGAYEQYF. CDR3 nucleotide sequence: TGTGCCAGCGGGGGGGCTTACGAGCAGTACTTC.

The chain joins TRBV6-6 to TRBJ2-5, with 7 bases fitting TRBD1. The CDR3 is 14 amino acids. CDR1 and CDR2 from the germline V gene are MNHNY and SVGAGI (reference sequence). V lost 6 bases to trimming and J lost 2 bases; unmatched junction nucleotides: 6. In DNA, the CDR3 is TGTGCCAGCAGCCTCAGCAGGGGGCAAGAGACCCAGTACTTC. Protein sequence: CASSLSRGQETQYF.

This chain connects TRBV6-2 or TRBV6-3 to TRBJ2-5; maybe TRBD1 (6 bases). Trimming stripped 0 bases from V and 2 bases from J, with 16 bases between. This CDR3 comprises 17 residues. Germline V lookup: CDR1 MNHEY, CDR2 SVGEGT. CDR3 protein: CASSYSSLGTLQETQYF. In nucleotides, the CDR3 is TGTGCCAGCAGTTACTCGAGCCTCGGGACACTACAAGAGACCCAGTACTTC.

The chain uses TRBV6-1 and TRBJ2-7; D call uncertain. This CDR3 is 12 amino acids long. Germline loops: CDR1 MNHNS, CDR2 SASEGT. The ends were cut back, 2 bases at V and 3 bases at J, with 5 bases in the middle. The CDR3 spells CASSEFGYEQYF. DNA for the CDR3: TGTGCCAGCAGTGAATTCGGCTACGAGCAGTACTTC.

The chain joins TRBV10-3 to TRBJ1-5; TRBD1 is a possible D gene (6 bases). The V end lost 0 bases, the J end lost 9 bases, and 12 bases lay between the germline ends. There are 14 residues in the CDR3. Per the germline V gene, CDR1 is ENHRY and CDR2 is SYGVKD. The CDR3 region has the DNA TGTGCCATCAGTGAGTCCAGGGGCTATTGGCCCCAGCATTTT. Protein product: CAISESRGYWPQHF.

The J gene is TRBJ2-5, the V gene TRBV12-3 or TRBV12-4, with 9 bases lining up with TRBD1. The CDR3 sequence is 12 residues long. V gave up 8 bases and J gave up 7 bases; unmatched junction bases: 5. CDR3 in amino acids: CASGRDRVTQYF. The CDR3 DNA is TGTGCCAGCGGACGGGACAGGGTGACCCAGTACTTC.